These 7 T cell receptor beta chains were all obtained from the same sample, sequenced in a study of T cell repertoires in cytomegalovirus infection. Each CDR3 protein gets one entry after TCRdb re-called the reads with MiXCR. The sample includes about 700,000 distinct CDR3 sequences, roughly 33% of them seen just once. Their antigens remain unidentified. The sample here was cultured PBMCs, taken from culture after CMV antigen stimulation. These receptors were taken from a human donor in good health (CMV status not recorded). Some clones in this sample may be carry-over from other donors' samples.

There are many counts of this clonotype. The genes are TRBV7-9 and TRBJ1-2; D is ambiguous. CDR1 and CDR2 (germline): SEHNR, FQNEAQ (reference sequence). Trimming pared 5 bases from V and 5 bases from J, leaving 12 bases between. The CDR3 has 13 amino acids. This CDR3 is CASSPPSGYGYTF. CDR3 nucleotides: TGTGCCAGCAGCCCCCCATCTGGGTATGGCTACACCTTC.

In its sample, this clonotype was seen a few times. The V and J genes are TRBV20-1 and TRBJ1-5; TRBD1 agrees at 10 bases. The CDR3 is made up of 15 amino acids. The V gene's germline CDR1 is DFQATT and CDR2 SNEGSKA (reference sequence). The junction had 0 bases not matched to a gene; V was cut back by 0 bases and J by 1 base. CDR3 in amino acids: CSAREGQGSNQPQHF. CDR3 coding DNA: TGCAGTGCTAGAGAGGGACAGGGGAGCAATCAGCCCCAGCATTTT.

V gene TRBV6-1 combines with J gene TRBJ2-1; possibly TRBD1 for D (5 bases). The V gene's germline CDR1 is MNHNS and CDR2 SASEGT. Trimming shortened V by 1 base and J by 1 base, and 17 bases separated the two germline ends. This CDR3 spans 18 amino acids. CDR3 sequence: CASSEEGAGLSSYNEQFF. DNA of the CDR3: TGTGCCAGCAGTGAAGAAGGGGCAGGGCTATCGTCCTACAATGAGCAGTTCTTC.

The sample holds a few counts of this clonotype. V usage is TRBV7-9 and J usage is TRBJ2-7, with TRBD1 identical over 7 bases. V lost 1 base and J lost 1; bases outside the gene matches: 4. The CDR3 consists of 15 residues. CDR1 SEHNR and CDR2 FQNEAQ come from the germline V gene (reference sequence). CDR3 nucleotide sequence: TGTGCCAGCAGCTTAGAGTCCAGGGGGTCCTACGAGCAGTACTTC. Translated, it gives CASSLESRGSYEQYF.

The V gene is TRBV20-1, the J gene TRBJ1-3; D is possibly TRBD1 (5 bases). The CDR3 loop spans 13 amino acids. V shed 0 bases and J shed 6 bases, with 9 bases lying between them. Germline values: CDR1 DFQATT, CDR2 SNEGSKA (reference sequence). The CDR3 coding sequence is TGCAGTGCTAGAGAGGGGGACGAAAACACCATATATTTT. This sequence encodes CSAREGDENTIYF.

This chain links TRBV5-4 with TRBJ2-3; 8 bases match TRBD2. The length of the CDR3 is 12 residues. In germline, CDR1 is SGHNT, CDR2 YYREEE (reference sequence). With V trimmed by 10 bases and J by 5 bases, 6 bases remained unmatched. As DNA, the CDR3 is TGTGCCTGTAGCGGGGAGGGAGATACGCAGTATTTT. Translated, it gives CACSGEGDTQYF.

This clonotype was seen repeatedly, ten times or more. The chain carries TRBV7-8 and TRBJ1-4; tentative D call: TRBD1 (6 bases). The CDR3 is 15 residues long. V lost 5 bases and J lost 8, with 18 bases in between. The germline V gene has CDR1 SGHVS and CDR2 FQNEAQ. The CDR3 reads CASSPGRGVREKLFF. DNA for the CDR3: TGTGCCAGCAGCCCCGGTAGGGGGGTTCGGGAAAAACTGTTTTTT. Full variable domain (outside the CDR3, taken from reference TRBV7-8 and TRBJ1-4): GAGVSQSPRYKVAKRGQDVALRCDPISGHVSLFWYQQALGQGPEFLTYFQNEAQLDKSGLPSDRFFAERPEGSVSTLKIQRTQQEDSAVYLCASSPGRGVREKLFFGSGTQLSVL.